Below, 18 T cell receptor beta chains from the same sample are listed, as sequenced in a study of blood T cells in healthy people across ages. For the second PCR, which ran for about 7 to 11 cycles, a sample-barcoded 5' primer and a J-beta primer mix were used. TCRdb re-called the 5' RACE reads through MiXCR, storing one row per CDR3 protein. The table records approximately 670,000 distinct CDR3 sequences, 35% to 50% of them present only once. Sample: blood. These receptors all come from an elderly man in good health.

J is TRBJ2-1 and V is TRBV20-1; 9 bases match TRBD2. This CDR3 has 15 residues. V was pared by 3 bases and J by 6 bases, with 9 bases of the junction left unmatched. Germline lookup yields CDR1 DFQATT and CDR2 SNEGSKA (reference sequence). DNA for the CDR3: TGCAGTGCTAGGCTAGCGGGGCGGAGGGGCAATGAGCAGTTCTTC. Translation: CSARLAGRRGNEQFF.

The V and J genes are TRBV10-2 and TRBJ1-6; TRBD1 agrees at 9 bases. V shed 7 bases, J shed 5 bases, and the junction held 6 bases outside the gene matches. This CDR3 comprises 15 residues. In germline, CDR1 is WSHSY, CDR2 SAAADI. The DNA of the CDR3 is TGCGCCAGCACCCTGGGACAGGGTCATAATTCACCCCTCCACTTT. Amino acids: CASTLGQGHNSPLHF.

The chain recombines TRBV7-2 with TRBJ2-5; D remains unclear. This CDR3 contains 13 residues. Trimming removed 6 bases from V and 11 bases from J, with 19 bases in between. CDR1 is SGHTA and CDR2 is FQGNSA in the germline V gene. The CDR3 nucleotides read TGTGCCAGCAGACCCGGGCTTCAAGGAGAGCAGTACTTC. This translates into CASRPGLQGEQYF.

This clonotype has a count of ten or more. The chain links TRBV29-1 to TRBJ2-3, with 15 bases fitting TRBD2. This CDR3 is built from 16 residues. The germline V gene encodes CDR1 SQVTM and CDR2 ANQGSEA. The junction had 9 bases not matched to a gene; V was cut back by 7 bases and J by 4 bases. The CDR3 reads CSAWTSGRARADTQYF. CDR3 in DNA: TGCAGCGCATGGACTAGCGGGAGGGCCCGAGCAGATACGCAGTATTTT.

This clonotype was seen just once. This chain connects TRBV24-1 to TRBJ2-7; no clear D. With 3 bases removed from V and 7 bases from J, the gap between germline ends came to 6 bases. Germline assignment: CDR1 KGHDR and CDR2 SFDVKD. There are 11 residues in the CDR3. CDR3 protein: CATSDNREQYF. The CDR3 nucleotides read TGTGCCACCAGTGATAACCGAGAGCAGTACTTC.

Relative to its sample, this clonotype is medium-sized (0.01 to 0.1%). The V call is TRBV29-1, the J call TRBJ2-7, with TRBD1 matching 9 bases. After removal of 7 bases from V and 6 bases from J, the junction contained 13 bases not matched to a gene. Germline V lookup: CDR1 SQVTM, CDR2 ANQGSEA. The CDR3 sequence is 14 residues long. This chain's CDR3 is CSANGQGTIAEQYF. CDR3 coding DNA: TGCAGCGCCAACGGACAGGGGACCATAGCCGAGCAGTACTTC.

The chain carries TRBV12-5 and TRBJ2-1; D unclear. Trimming removed 1 base from V and 7 bases from J, with 5 bases in between. This CDR3 region has 12 residues. From germline, CDR1 is LGHNT and CDR2 FRNRAP. The CDR3 loop is CASGLAWNEQFF. The CDR3 nucleotides are TGTGCTAGTGGTTTGGCCTGGAATGAGCAGTTCTTC.

CDR3 region: CASSADRGGQETQYF. For the CDR3, the DNA is TGTGCCAGCAGCGCGGACAGGGGAGGGCAAGAGACCCAGTACTTC. The V gene is TRBV6-2 or TRBV6-3, the J gene TRBJ2-5, with 9 bases aligning to TRBD1. Per the germline V gene, CDR1 is MNHEY and CDR2 is SVGEGT. V dropped 6 bases and J dropped 2; count of bases not matched to a gene: 7. The CDR3 loop spans 15 amino acids.

This clonotype was recorded a few times. This may be a read error, as it is one base from a much larger clone. The CDR3 DNA reads as TGTGCCAGCGTGGGGGGGAAGGAGGCCTATGGCTACACCTTC. This gives the protein CASVGGKEAYGYTF. This chain connects TRBV6-6 to TRBJ1-2; possibly TRBD1 for D (5 bases). Germline V CDR1 and CDR2: MNHNY, SVGAGI (reference sequence). The CDR3 has 14 amino acids. V was pared by 8 bases and J by 4 bases, with 17 bases between.

The chain combines TRBV4-2 with TRBJ2-3; 7 nucleotides match TRBD2. The J segment lost 1 base and the V segment lost 2 bases, leaving 6 bases of the junction unmatched. The germline V gene encodes CDR1 LGHNA and CDR2 YNFKEQ. There are 16 residues in the CDR3. The CDR3 nucleotides are TGTGCCAGCAGCCAACTAGCGGCTGGGGGCACAGATACGCAGTATTTT. Translation: CASSQLAAGGTDTQYF.

V usage is TRBV6-5 and J usage is TRBJ2-5; 7 bases fit TRBD2. This CDR3 spans 16 amino acids. The trim removed 1 base at V and 2 bases at J, leaving 7 bases unmatched. Looked up from germline, CDR1 is MNHEY and CDR2 is SVGAGI. CDR3 protein: CASSYFAGAGQETQYF. The CDR3 nucleotides read TGTGCCAGCAGTTACTTCGCGGGAGCCGGACAAGAGACCCAGTACTTC.

This clonotype has a handful of counts. The rearrangement links TRBV20-1 to TRBJ2-3; 10 nucleotides line up with TRBD1. V lost 7 bases, J lost 1 base, and 8 bases stayed unmatched. Per germline, CDR1 DFQATT and CDR2 SNEGSKA (reference sequence). The CDR3 covers 15 residues. The CDR3, as DNA: TGCAGTGGCACCGGGACAGGGGCCCGCACAGATACGCAGTATTTT. Translating gives CSGTGTGARTDTQYF.

J is TRBJ2-7 and V is TRBV4-3; D not certain. Germline V CDR1 and CDR2: LGHNA, YSLEER. Between the trimmed V and J ends, which lost 0 bases and 2 bases, there was a span of 11 bases. CDR3 length equals 15 residues. As DNA, the CDR3 is TGCGCCAGCAGCCAAGATTGGGCCGGAGCCTACGAGCAGTACTTC. The encoded protein is CASSQDWAGAYEQYF.

Concerning this clonotype: The junction and the germline gene differ at one end; a read error may be behind it. The CDR3 coding sequence is TGTGCCACCAGTGAGTCGGCGGGCCCCCGGGAGACCCAGTACTTC. The encoded protein is CATSESAGPRETQYF. The chain carries TRBV10-3 and TRBJ2-5, with D possibly matching TRBD2 (5 bases). CDR3 length equals 15 residues. Germline values: CDR1 ENHRY, CDR2 SYGVKD.

This clonotype was detected only once. The chain is built from TRBV30 and TRBJ2-1, with 10 nucleotides matching TRBD2. The germline V gene has CDR1 GTSNPN and CDR2 SVGIG (reference sequence). Unmatched junction bases numbered 7, after V lost 2 bases and J lost 15 bases. The CDR3 sequence is 12 residues long. The CDR3 reads CAWSFTSGVVFF. The CDR3 DNA is TGTGCCTGGAGTTTCACTAGCGGGGTAGTGTTCTTC.

Only a few counts were recorded for this clonotype. This chain joins TRBV28 and TRBJ2-7; the match to TRBD2 covers 14 bases. With V trimmed by 6 bases and J by 0 bases, 7 bases remained unmatched. The CDR3 loop spans 17 amino acids. CDR1 and CDR2 from the germline V gene are MDHEN and SYDVKM. The CDR3 DNA is TGTGCCAGCAGCCCGCCGGGACTAGCGGGAGACTCCTACGAGCAGTACTTC. It codes for CASSPPGLAGDSYEQYF. The variable domain in full, with the rest retrieved from reference TRBV28 and TRBJ2-7, is DVKVTQSSRYLVKRTGEKVFLECVQDMDHENMFWYRQDPGLGLRLIYFSYDVKMKEKGDIPEGYSVSREKKERFSLILESASTNQTSMYLCASSPPGLAGDSYEQYFGPGTRLTVT.

This chain connects TRBV10-3 to TRBJ1-2, with 8 positions matching TRBD1. Trimming cost V 2 bases and J 6 bases; bases outside gene matches: 5. The length of the CDR3 is 14 residues. The germline V gene has CDR1 ENHRY and CDR2 SYGVKD. The CDR3 is CAISEADRVHGYTF. The CDR3 DNA reads TGTGCCATCAGTGAGGCGGACAGGGTTCATGGCTACACCTTC.

The chain uses TRBV7-6 and TRBJ2-1; the D gene is possibly TRBD2 (6 bases). The J call may be in error: the DNA end matches TRBJ2-7 better. CDR3 length: 16 residues. CDR1 SGHVS and CDR2 FNYEAQ come from the germline V gene. The CDR3 region has the DNA TGTGCCAGCAGCTCCTGGGGGGTTTCGGGTTACAATGAGCAGTACTTC. It encodes CASSSWGVSGYNEQYF.